This TCR beta chain was identified in a study of shared T cell receptors in the human thymus. Repertoires were generated with immunoSEQ multiplex PCR, while TCRdb's copy carries only in-frame clones and drops some. The profile shows about 660,000 clones, about 87% of them singletons. This same sample was also part of a study on human thymus T cells. As that study records: Thymus pieces cut out during corrective heart surgery were the tissue that was used. Repertoires from thymus and blood appeared to show biased V and J gene usage.

The sample taken for sequencing was thymocytes. This receptor was obtained from a boy in the first two years of life with a congenital heart defect.

The CDR3 sequence is CASSSDRADQPQHF. Written as DNA, the CDR3 is TGTGCCAGCAGTTCTGACAGGGCGGATCAGCCCCAGCATTTT. The rearrangement links TRBV27 to TRBJ1-5; 7 bases line up with TRBD1. The germline CDR1 and CDR2 sequences are MNHEY and SMNVEV (reference sequence). The J segment lost 5 bases and the V segment lost 4 bases, leaving 5 bases of the junction unmatched. The CDR3 has 14 amino acids.